This TCR beta chain was recorded in a study of T cells expressing NK-cell markers. On the study more broadly: It was sorted CD3+CD56+NKG2C+, CD3+CD56+NKG2C- and CD3+CD56-NKG2C+ T cells that supplied the TCR beta repertoires. Study-level points and caveats: As a fraction of CD8+ T cells, dominant NKG2C+ clonotypes reached about 1.0-7.5% in 5 to 7 donors. Unclear, still, was the HCMV specificity of the expanded NKG2C+ T cell clones.

The TCR beta cDNA came from 5'RACE template switching with UMIs. TCRdb derives one entry per CDR3 protein from the 5' RACE reads, leaving out DNA. Found here are approximately 460,000 distinct CDR3 sequences; the top ten clones hold about 7.1%. Of note for this clonotype: What it binds is not known.

The CDR3 covers 15 residues. The V gene's germline CDR1 is MRHNA and CDR2 SNTAGT. The sample taken for sequencing was blood T cells: a sorted CD56 or NKG2C T cell subset, CD4+ or CD8+ T cells, or bulk PBMC T cells (not recorded which). The chain recombines TRBV6-4 with TRBJ2-1; without DNA, the TCRdb call of TRBD1 cannot be checked. This TCR came from a woman aged 18 to 75 in good health. The chain's CDR3 is CASSYDRGPVNEQFF.